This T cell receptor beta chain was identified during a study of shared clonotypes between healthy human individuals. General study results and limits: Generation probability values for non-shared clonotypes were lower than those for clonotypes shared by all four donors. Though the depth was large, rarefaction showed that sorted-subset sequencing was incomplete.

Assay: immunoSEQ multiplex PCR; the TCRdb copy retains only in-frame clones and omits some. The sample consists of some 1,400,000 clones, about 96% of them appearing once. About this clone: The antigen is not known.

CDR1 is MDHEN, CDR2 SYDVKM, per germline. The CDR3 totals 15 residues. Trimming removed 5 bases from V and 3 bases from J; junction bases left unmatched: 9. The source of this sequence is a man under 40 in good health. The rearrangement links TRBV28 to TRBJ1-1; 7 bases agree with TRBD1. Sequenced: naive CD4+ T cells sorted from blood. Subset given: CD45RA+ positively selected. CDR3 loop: CASSSQTGWYTEAFF. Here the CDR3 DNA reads TGTGCCAGCAGTAGCCAGACAGGGTGGTACACTGAAGCTTTCTTT.